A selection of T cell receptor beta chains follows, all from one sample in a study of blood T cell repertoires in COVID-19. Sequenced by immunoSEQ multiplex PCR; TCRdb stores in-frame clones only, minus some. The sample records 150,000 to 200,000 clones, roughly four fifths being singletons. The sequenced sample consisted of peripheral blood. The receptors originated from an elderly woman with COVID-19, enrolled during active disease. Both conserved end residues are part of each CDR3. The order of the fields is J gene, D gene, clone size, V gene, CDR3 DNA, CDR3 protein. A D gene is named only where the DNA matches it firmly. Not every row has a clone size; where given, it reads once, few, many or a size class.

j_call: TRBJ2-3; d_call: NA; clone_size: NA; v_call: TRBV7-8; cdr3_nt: TGTGCCAGCAGCTTAAGACAGCTCGGATCTAGCACAGATACGCAGTATTTT; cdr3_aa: CASSLRQLGSSTDTQYF
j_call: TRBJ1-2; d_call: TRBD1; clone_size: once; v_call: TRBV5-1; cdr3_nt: TGCGCCAGCAGCCCGGAGCCGGGACAGGGGGCGCATGGCTACACCTTC; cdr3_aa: CASSPEPGQGAHGYTF
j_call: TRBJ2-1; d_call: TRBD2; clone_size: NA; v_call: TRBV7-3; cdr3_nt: TGTGCCAGCAGCTCCCGACCAGGGACTAGCGGTTACAATGAGCAGTTCTTC; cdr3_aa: CASSSRPGTSGYNEQFF
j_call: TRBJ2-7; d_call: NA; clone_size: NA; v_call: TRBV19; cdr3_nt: TGTGCCAGCAGTGCGAAGTCTGCGGACTTCTCGCTATACGAGCAGTACTTC; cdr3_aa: CASSAKSADFSLYEQYF
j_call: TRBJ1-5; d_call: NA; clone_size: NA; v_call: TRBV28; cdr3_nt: TGTGCCAGCAGTTTAGGGGCTGTCCCCGAGGGCAATCAGCCCCAGCATTTT; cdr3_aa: CASSLGAVPEGNQPQHF
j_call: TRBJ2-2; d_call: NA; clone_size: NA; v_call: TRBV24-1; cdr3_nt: TGTGCCACCAGTGGACTCCACACCGGGGAGCTGTTTTTT; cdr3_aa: CATSGLHTGELFF
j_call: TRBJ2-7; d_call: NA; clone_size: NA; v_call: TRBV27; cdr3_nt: TGTGCCAGCAGTTCGCTGACTAGTACCGAGCAGTACTTC; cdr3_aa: CASSSLTSTEQYF
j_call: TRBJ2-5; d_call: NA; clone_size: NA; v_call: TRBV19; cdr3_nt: TGTGCCAGTAGTATAACGGCGGCGACCCAAGAGACCCAGTACTTC; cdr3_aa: CASSITAATQETQYF
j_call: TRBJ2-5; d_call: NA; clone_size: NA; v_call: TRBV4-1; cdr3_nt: TGCGCCAGCAGCCCTGATACAGACTGGGGGGCCCAGTACTTC; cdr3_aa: CASSPDTDWGAQYF
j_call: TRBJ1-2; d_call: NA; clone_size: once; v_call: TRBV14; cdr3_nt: TGTGCCAGCAGCCAAGCCAGGGCCAATGGCTACACCTTC; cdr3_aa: CASSQARANGYTF
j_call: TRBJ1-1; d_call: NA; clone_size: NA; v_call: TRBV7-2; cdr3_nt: TGTGCCAGCAGCTACGGGAGCTCGAACACTGAAGCTTTCTTT; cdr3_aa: CASSYGSSNTEAFF
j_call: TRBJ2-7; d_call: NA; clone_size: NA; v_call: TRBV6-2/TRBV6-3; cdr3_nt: TGTGCCAGCAGCAGACCCGGACTTCCCTACGAGCAGTACTTC; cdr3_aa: CASSRPGLPYEQYF
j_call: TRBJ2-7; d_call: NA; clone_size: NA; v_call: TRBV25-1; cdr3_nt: TGTGCCAGCAGAGCCGGACAGGGAGGGTTCTACGAGCAGTACTTC; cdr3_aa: CASRAGQGGFYEQYF
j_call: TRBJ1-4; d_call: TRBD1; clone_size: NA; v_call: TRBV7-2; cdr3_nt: TGTGCCAGCAGCTCCCAGGGGGCGGAGAGTGAAAAACTGTTTTTT; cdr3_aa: CASSSQGAESEKLFF
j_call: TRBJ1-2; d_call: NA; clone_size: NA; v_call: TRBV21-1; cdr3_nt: TGTGCCAGCAGCAAAGCTTGGGGGGGAAGGAACTATGGCTACACCTTC; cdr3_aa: CASSKAWGGRNYGYTF
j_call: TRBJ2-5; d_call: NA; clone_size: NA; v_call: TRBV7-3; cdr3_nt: TGTGCCAGCAGCTTAAGGGGGCCAGAGACCCAGTACTTC; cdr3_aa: CASSLRGPETQYF
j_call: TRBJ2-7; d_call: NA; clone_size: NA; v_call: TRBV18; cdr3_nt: TGTGCCAGCTCACCGAGGCAGACTATCGGCTACGAGCAGTACTTC; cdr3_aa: CASSPRQTIGYEQYF
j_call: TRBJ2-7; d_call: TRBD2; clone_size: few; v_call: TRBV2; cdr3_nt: TGTGCCAGCACATACCTAGCGGGGATCGAGCAGTACTTC; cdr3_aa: CASTYLAGIEQYF
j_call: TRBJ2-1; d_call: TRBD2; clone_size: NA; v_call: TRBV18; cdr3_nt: TGTGCCAGCTCACCACTAGCGGGAGAGCAGGGTGAGCAGTTCTTC; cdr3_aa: CASSPLAGEQGEQFF